This T cell receptor beta chain was identified in a study of T-cell reconstitution after alpha-beta-depleted transplantation in children. The TCRbeta library was prepared with unique molecular identifiers. TCRdb re-called the PCR reads through MiXCR, storing one row per CDR3 protein. Altogether around 600,000 distinct CDR3 sequences are present, roughly 15% being singletons, with the ten largest covering approximately 1%. The ends were cut back, 5 bases at V and 4 bases at J, with 9 bases in the middle. Germline V gene data show CDR1 as SGHTA and CDR2 as FQGNSA. This CDR3 contains 13 residues. This clonotype was seen repeatedly, ten times or more.

The sequence was obtained from a human donor who donated a stem cell graft to a child with acute myeloid leukemia. The gene calls are TRBV7-2 and TRBJ1-5; TRBD1 might be the D (5 bases). This specimen was PBMCs from the stem cell graft donor, taken from the stem cell graft. The DNA of the CDR3 is TGTGCCAGCAGCCGTGAGGGGAATCAGCCCCAGCATTTT. Protein product: CASSREGNQPQHF.